This record covers a single TCR beta chain. The antigen is not known. The junction had 7 bases not matched to a gene; V was cut back by 2 bases and J by 5 bases. Germline assignment: CDR1 SEHNR and CDR2 FQNEAQ (reference sequence). This CDR3 has 15 residues. The sample comes from a study of cytomegalovirus exposure and HLA in healthy donors. Whole-study results and caveats: Researchers reported in a later analysis that a missense DCLRE1C variant was tied to TCR beta V- and J-gene trimming.

The PCR made use of 60 Vbeta and 13 Jbeta primers. The table came from immunoSEQ multiplex PCR; TCRdb's copy has only in-frame clones and leaves some out. The sample has about 52,000 clones. The sample consisted of PBMCs. The chain combines TRBV7-9 with TRBJ1-1; the match to TRBD1 covers 8 bases. This clonotype originated in a woman between 45 and 65 years old in good health and CMV-seropositive. The chain's CDR3 is CASSLSGRGHTEAFF. Here the CDR3 DNA reads TGTGCCAGCAGCTTAAGTGGCAGGGGGCATACTGAAGCTTTCTTT.